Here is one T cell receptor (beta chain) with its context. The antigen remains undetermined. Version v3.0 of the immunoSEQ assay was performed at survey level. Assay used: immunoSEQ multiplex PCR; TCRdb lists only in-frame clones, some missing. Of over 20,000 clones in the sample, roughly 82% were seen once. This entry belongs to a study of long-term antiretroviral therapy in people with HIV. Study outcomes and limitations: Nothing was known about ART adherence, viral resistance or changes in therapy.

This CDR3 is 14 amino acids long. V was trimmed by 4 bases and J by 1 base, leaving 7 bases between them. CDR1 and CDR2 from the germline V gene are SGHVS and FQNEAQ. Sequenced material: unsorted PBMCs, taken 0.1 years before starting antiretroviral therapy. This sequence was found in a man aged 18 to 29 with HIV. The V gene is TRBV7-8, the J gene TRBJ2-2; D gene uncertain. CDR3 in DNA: TGTGCCAGCAGCTCAGGACGGAACACCGGGGAGCTGTTTTTT. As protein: CASSSGRNTGELFF.